The present T cell receptor (beta chain) was sequenced within a study of blood T cell repertoires in COVID-19. Study as a whole: COVID-19 samples collected from the United States, Italy and Spain covered acute and convalescent phases. The analysed material was cDNA or gDNA that came from T cells, B-cell-depleted T cells, or PBMCs.

Original processing notes: Amplifying reference gene primers gave estimates of nucleated cell counts. Method: immunoSEQ multiplex PCR; TCRdb's copy keeps in-frame clones and lacks some. The V and J calls and clone size come from that table; D and trimming were worked out from the DNA. The sample comprises tens of thousands of clones, around 92% of which are singletons, and roughly 6% rests with the top ten. The sequenced sample consisted of peripheral blood. The clonotype comes from a man in his fifties with active COVID-19.

The chain's CDR3 is CASSVEEGQGALGYTF. For the CDR3, the DNA is TGTGCCAGCAGCGTAGAGGAGGGACAGGGAGCCTTGGGCTACACCTTC. The V call is TRBV9, the J call TRBJ1-2, with TRBD1 matching 9 bases. Trimming cost V 0 bases and J 8 bases; bases outside gene matches: 11. Germline V lookup: CDR1 SGDLS, CDR2 YYNGEE. CDR3 size: 16 residues.